The rows below give T cell receptor beta chains drawn from one sample of a study of shared clonotypes between healthy human individuals. Assay: immunoSEQ multiplex PCR; the TCRdb copy retains only in-frame clones and omits some. The table has 550,000 to 750,000 clones, nearly 97% seen once. What was sequenced was naive CD8+ T cells sorted from blood. All receptors derive from a woman aged 30 to 39 in good health. Each CDR3 is given with its conserved first and last residue. Each record gives: V gene, D gene, J gene, CDR3 protein, CDR3 DNA. The D gene is left open where the match is weak.

>TRBV28|-|TRBJ2-7
CASKSGEQYF
TGTGCCAGCAAATCCGGCGAGCAGTACTTC
>TRBV6-5|TRBD2|TRBJ2-7
CASSRLADVYEQYF
TGTGCCAGCAGCAGACTAGCGGATGTCTACGAGCAGTACTTC
>TRBV7-9|TRBD2|TRBJ2-1
CASSSIGTSGNNEQFF
TGTGCCAGCAGCTCTATCGGGACTAGCGGAAACAATGAGCAGTTCTTC
>TRBV15|-|TRBJ1-1
CATSKTKGVRTEAFF
TGTGCCACCAGCAAAACTAAGGGAGTCCGCACTGAAGCTTTCTTT
>TRBV27|-|TRBJ2-7
CASGFGSYEQYF
TGTGCCAGCGGTTTTGGGTCCTACGAGCAGTACTTC
>TRBV29-1|TRBD1|TRBJ2-7
CSGSGQDYEQYF
TGCAGCGGATCGGGACAGGACTACGAGCAGTACTTC
>TRBV15|TRBD1|TRBJ1-2
CATSLRDSFFYGYTF
TGTGCCACCAGCCTCAGGGACAGTTTCTTCTATGGCTACACCTTC
>TRBV27|-|TRBJ2-7
CASSLSANHEQYF
TGTGCCAGCAGTTTATCTGCCAACCACGAGCAGTACTTC
>TRBV5-1|TRBD2|TRBJ2-2
CASSLVASGRASTGELFF
TGCGCCAGCAGCTTGGTGGCTAGCGGGAGGGCCAGTACCGGGGAGCTGTTTTTT
>TRBV27|-|TRBJ2-7
CASSSPSRDGAYEQYF
TGTGCCAGCAGTTCGCCGTCCCGGGACGGCGCCTACGAGCAGTACTTC
>TRBV15|-|TRBJ1-1
CATSRDRTMTLEEPEAFF
TGTGCCACCAGCAGAGATCGCACCATGACCCTAGAGGAACCTGAAGCTTTCTTT
>TRBV6-5|-|TRBJ2-1
CASSYSGSRNEQFF
TGTGCCAGCAGTTACAGCGGCAGTAGGAATGAGCAGTTCTTC